This entry is about one T cell receptor beta chain. This receptor's antigen is unknown. No much larger clonotype is one base removed from it; base qualities were not supplied. The data belong to a study of cytomegalovirus exposure and HLA in healthy donors (dated by TCRdb to about 2017). With regard to the full study: In an earlier analysis of approximately 640 of the donors, 276 Gb of sequence data and approximately 120 million unique TCR beta sequences from 150 million to 200 million T cells were reported. In a later genetic analysis, genome-wide SNP genotypes for about three fifths of the 666 donors were used, and that subset was treated as a discovery cohort. All discovery cohort repertoires had been generated on a single sequencing platform. Among about 400 genotyped donors of the cohort, an average of around 250,000 unique TCR beta nucleotide sequences was sequenced per donor, of which approximately 19% were non-productive. Around 320 gigabases of sequencing data and 78 million or so unique TCR sequences were included in an early release covering roughly 600 HLA-typed donors. Donor age, sex, ethnicity and CMV serostatus were compiled together with the repertoire data. To decide whether each TCR beta V gene segment behaved as functional or pseudogenic, an earlier analysis of 587 of the donors relied on high-throughput TCR beta sequencing. Of the roughly 400 genotyped donors, approximately 83% fell in the genetic ancestry cluster associated with self-reported Caucasian donors. HLA typing included class I and class II loci at four-digit resolution. A later analysis re-analyzed previously published TCR beta repertoires from roughly 600 donors and added high-resolution HLA genotyping to study TCR occurrence patterns. The study combined high-throughput TCR immunosequencing, statistical association of individual TCRs with disease status, and machine learning to predict cytomegalovirus infection status. In addition to the first cohort of roughly 700 subjects, a separate validation cohort of 120 different subjects was used. The number of typed donors differed by locus: 629-630 for A, B, C, DRB1 and DQB1; about 520 for DQA1; roughly 600 for DPA1; and about 450 for DPB1. Rather than drawing on any new phenotypic data, the later analysis identified candidate immune exposures from TCR beta sequences and the way those sequences occurred across donors. A handful of DR-DQ haplotypes were handled as single units for association and clustering because linkage in the cohort was strong. The study was designed to test whether signatures of past pathogen exposure could be identified by cataloging public T cell receptors. The study profiled the T cell repertoires of hundreds of subjects by immunosequencing and related them to cytomegalovirus serostatus. The investigation overall reported the following: When HLA alleles, especially DR and DQ, strongly co-occurred, TCR associations were difficult to assign to individual alleles. A later analysis found that TCR association rates varied across HLA loci, with DRB1 alleles showing the most associated TCRs and HLA-C alleles the fewest. A few of the identified cytomegalovirus-associated TCR beta chains were confirmed in vitro to be specific for cytomegalovirus antigens. A later analysis reported that several top co-occurrence clusters appeared linked to parvovirus B19, influenza, CMV and Epstein-Barr virus. Some IMGT-functional V segments, including TRBV6-2 and TRBV6-3, could not be told apart with the 87-base-pair reads, so those segments were excluded. Correlated functional status among segregating V segments might reflect linkage disequilibrium, but an unknown experimental factor could not be ruled out. Sequencing depth was assumed to be roughly uniform across donors in the presence/absence analyses, though that assumption may not hold. While some public TCRs were present in many individuals, most TCR sequences turned up only very rarely across donors. A total of fewer than 200 TCR beta chains were listed by the study as associated with cytomegalovirus. Because counts were too low, about 17 rarely observed V segments, including chromosome 9 orphons, were excluded from the earlier analysis of under 650 of the donors. In a later genetic analysis, fewer N-insertions in productive TCRs were reported among donors in an Asian-associated ancestry cluster than the approximately 710-donor mean. The sequencing pipeline was judged likely to have produced a cluster of highly shared sequence variants as a technical artifact. The cohort was sequenced for TCR beta chains only, and without alpha or paired-chain data the features that could be detected were limited. The authors suggested that the approach could potentially be extended to other disease states and immunological phenotypes. An association between a missense DCLRE1C variant and V-gene and J-gene trimming of TCR beta chains was found in a later genetic analysis and replicated in an independent cohort. Because HLA typing was unavailable for some donors at each locus, only the typed subset was used in association tests. A further reported finding was that TCR beta sequences accurately predicted the HLA-A and HLA-B alleles for most subjects in the first cohort. The classifier was reported to diagnose cytomegalovirus status with high specificity and sensitivity in both the original cohort and the validation cohort. An earlier analysis of 450 to 750 of the donors showed that most TCR beta V segments appeared in productive rearrangements either about 87% or about 30% of the time, which broadly matched IMGT annotations. CMV serostatus was the only immune exposure information available for the cohort. According to a later analysis, most CMV-associated TCR beta chains appeared to be HLA-restricted, and the HLA associations seemed to be driven largely by CMV exposure. A later analysis found that HLA-associated TCR beta chains were more clonally expanded and had lower generation probabilities than equally common non-associated chains. A later analysis associated about 16,000 TCR beta sequences with specific HLA alleles at a false discovery rate of 0.05.

In total, 630 or so healthy bone marrow donors made up the cohort. Cohort members were all nominally healthy when sampled, although unrecorded immune exposures were likely present. The donor was CMV seropositive and was included in the group of some 290 seropositive cohort members. Every donor gave a peripheral blood sample, and the peripheral blood mononuclear cells from that sample were used for TCR beta sequencing. The Qiagen DNeasy Blood Extraction Kit was used to extract genomic DNA from the blood cell samples. V has 4 bases trimmed and J has 5 bases trimmed; junction bases matching no gene number 7. Looking up the germline V gene yields CDR1 SGHRS and CDR2 YFSETQ. The CDR3 covers 16 residues, taking in both the cysteine and the phenylalanine. CDR3 DNA is the only sequence kept; it has 48 bases, read in frame from the first base. Library prep was done by the immunoSEQ multiplex PCR assay. The multiplex PCR relied on a mix of 60 forward primers for TCR Vbeta segments and 13 reverse primers for TCR Jbeta segments. The CDR3 region of rearranged TCR beta genes was amplified from genomic DNA with a multiplex PCR assay. The Illumina HiSeq System was used to sequence the amplified TCR beta libraries as 87-base-pair reads. Processing in the source paper ran as follows. A later analysis tallied 70 million to 100 million unique TCR beta chains across the 660 or so repertoires, and around 9.9 million of those chains were shared by two or more donors. A nearest-neighbor algorithm error-corrected the raw reads and collapsed the reads into unique sequences, merging closely related sequences to remove PCR and sequencing errors. V, D and J gene segments were assigned by aligning CDR3 sequences to IMGT reference sequences. For a sequence to be retained, a match of at least six nucleotides to both a V gene segment and a J gene segment was required. Rearrangements were classified as productive when the CDR3 lacked stop codons and remained in frame with V and J, and all other rearrangements were classified as non-productive. Following IMGT convention, CDR3 was defined as the stretch from the second conserved V-encoded cysteine to the conserved J-encoded phenylalanine. Sequences without an unambiguous match to a single V gene segment were excluded from the earlier analysis of several hundred of the donors. An earlier analysis of 500 to 700 of the donors classified V segments as functional when productive rearrangements were above 56.7% and as segregating when the standard deviation between donors was above 5%. To diagnose cytomegalovirus status from the catalog of TCR beta chain sequences, a statistical classification framework was built. In a later analysis, TCR nucleotide sequences were compared against IMGT/GENE-DB human TR gene sequences so that V and J genes could be assigned. A later analysis assigned CDR3 sequences and most-parsimonious VDJ recombination scenarios with the TCRdist pipeline. A later analysis defined each TCR beta chain by its CDR3 amino acid sequence plus V-gene family, and excluded reads lacking a unique V-gene family. A later analysis removed 592 highly shared, low-generation-probability nucleotide sequences to deal with suspected cross-contamination and a sequencing artifact. A later analysis calculated a clonal expansion index for each public chain from normalized within-repertoire ranks of inferred template counts. In a later analysis, generation probabilities were computed using a VDJ recombination model fitted to out-of-frame rearrangements, and the results were checked against IGoR. In a later analysis, TCR-TCR, TCR-HLA and TCR-CMV co-occurrence was scored with hypergeometric tests, and a repertoire-size bias correction was applied to TCR pairs. False discovery rates were estimated in a later analysis by permuting HLA or CMV assignments 20 times. In a later analysis, co-occurring TCRs were grouped with DBSCAN, and TCRdist sequence similarity was added when clustering was performed within HLA-allele-positive subsets. Repertoires with fewer than 30,000 or more than 120,000 public chains, plus five repertoires with anomalous nucleotide sharing, were excluded from co-occurrence clustering. Entries here come from immuneACCESS through TCRdb and include only in-frame sequences with V and J called. Some clones fail to appear in such tables; in the studies checked, an unresolved V gene covers under half of the shortfall, and the cause of the remainder is unknown. V and J calls plus clone size are reproduced from that table; the DNA served to infer D and trimming. For this sample the table gives over 75,000 clones, of which roughly 80% were detected only once. Jointly, the top ten make up around 7% of the sample.

In this chain, TRBV5-1 is recombined with TRBJ2-5; a stretch of 14 junction bases matches TRBD2. This receptor was obtained from a man in his forties in good health and CMV-seropositive. The source material was PBMCs. The CDR3 protein is CASSLTTSGGGETQYF. The nucleotides read TGCGCCAGCAGCCTAACGACTAGCGGGGGGGGTGAGACCCAGTACTTC. With the portions outside the CDR3 filled from the reference TRBV5-1 and TRBJ2-5 genes, the complete variable region becomes KAGVTQTPRYLIKTRGQQVTLSCSPISGHRSVSWYQQTPGQGLQFLFEYFSETQRNKGNFPGRFSGRQFSNSRSEMNVSTLELGDSALYLCASSLTTSGGGETQYFGPGTRLLVL.